This TCR beta chain was documented in a study of blood T cell repertoires in COVID-19. This clone rates as medium-sized. The CDR3 sequence is 14 residues long. Trimming removed 7 bases from V and 0 bases from J, with 10 bases in between. CDR1 and CDR2 (germline): MNHEY, SVGAGI. Only in-frame clones appear in the TCRdb table, and some are missing; sequencing was by immunoSEQ multiplex PCR. Of over 200,000 clones in the sample, 80% are singletons; the top ten hold roughly 4.9%. This clonotype originated in a human donor in a cohort sampled during active COVID-19. The genes are TRBV6-5 and TRBJ1-5; maybe TRBD1 (5 bases). Sequencing was done on a sample of peripheral blood. DNA of the CDR3: TGTGCCAGCAATACAGGTTATAGCAATCAGCCCCAGCATTTT. This sequence encodes CASNTGYSNQPQHF.